This entry is about one T cell receptor beta chain. This clone's antigen is unknown. No quality values exist for individual bases; no much larger clone is one base distant. The data are from a study of blood T cells in healthy people across ages (dated by TCRdb to 2014 to 2015). Regarding the research as a whole: In model experiments, template switching captured roughly one uniquely barcoded TCR beta cDNA molecule for every two T cells. Donors were grouped into four age groups: young (average 16 years), middle-aged (about 38), aged (around 60) and long-lived (just over 80). To avoid experimental bias, donors of different ages were randomly spread across the sequencing lanes. The study analyzed two additional independent replicas of 1 million unique cDNA reads from the same blood draw for two donors, one aged 18 to 30 and one aged 80 or older. The study measured age-related changes in TCR beta repertoire diversity using deep sequencing normalized with unique cDNA molecular identifiers. Results and caveats for the whole study, not just this receptor: The percentage of naive T cells measured by flow cytometry correlated strongly with observed TCR beta diversity. Compared with the aged group, the long-lived group had more naive CD4+ T cells, fewer expanded clones and increased TCR diversity, suggesting age selection. Because the CMV infection status of the donors was unknown, age-related changes in expanded clonotypes may potentially have been confounded. As age increased, observed TCR beta diversity per million T cells dropped in a roughly linear way, and a significant reduction was already evident by age around 41. Bulk unsorted PBMC profiling prevented conclusive comparison of naive and antigen-experienced compartments. Total diversity estimates from one million sequenced T cells were considered lower bounds and underestimates.

Systemically healthy Caucasian individuals from Russia, approximately 39 in total and aged roughly 6 to 100 years, were included as donors. About 9.8 milliliters of peripheral blood were drawn from each donor into EDTA-treated Vacutainer tubes. Ficoll-Paque density-gradient centrifugation was used to isolate PBMCs, with at least 6.5 million per sample. Total RNA was extracted from PBMCs with Trizol reagent, with at least 5.5 micrograms obtained per sample. Naive CD45RAhigh/CD27high T cell percentages were measured by flow cytometry on a PBMC aliquot from every donor. The library was prepared using 5' RACE. Sequenced on an Illumina HiSeq 2500. A second PCR of 7 to 11 cycles was performed with a sample-barcoded 5' primer and a J-beta primer mix. Each TCR beta cDNA molecule received a unique molecular identifier from a template-switch 5' adaptor carrying 12 random nucleotides. At least 3 million CDR3-containing paired-end reads were obtained from each sample. The Mint cDNA synthesis kit, primed by a TRBC-specific oligonucleotide, was used to synthesize first-strand cDNA from all RNA. Following uracil-DNA glycosylase treatment, all cDNA underwent a first 18-cycle PCR with the universal primers M1SS and BC2_uni_R. The study's own analysis went as follows. Normalization of each sample was performed by random selection of 1 million high-quality reads, each carrying a distinct molecular identifier. Reads sharing molecular identifiers were discarded rather than binned into consensus sequences. MiTCR, set to a Q25 quality threshold and the strictest error-elimination algorithm, was used for CDR3 identification, clonotype clustering and error correction. Lower-bound total TCR beta diversity was estimated with a nonparametric unseen species model using Euler transformation. Using fastp at Q25 and MiXCR, TCRdb reprocessed the public reads and kept productive beta chains. Rows with one shared CDR3 protein collapse into an entry with the most common genes and DNA. The V and J calls and clone size come from TCRdb's table, not from the authors' own analysis. The sample table records around 780,000 distinct CDR3 sequences; about 56% of these occur just once. The top ten constitute under 30% of the sample.

This clonotype originated in a middle-aged man in good health. Specimen: blood.

The CDR3 protein is CASSPGLAGLQNEQFF. The DNA sequence is given as TGTGCCAGCAGTCCGGGACTAGCGGGACTCCAGAATGAGCAGTTCTTC. The V and J genes are TRBV12-3 or TRBV12-4 and TRBJ2-1, and 13 bases in between align with TRBD2. The V end gives up 5 bases and the J end 7 bases, leaving 8 bases in the junction not matched to a gene. The CDR3 goes from the cysteine to the phenylalanine over 16 residues. Left in the record is the CDR3 DNA by itself, 48 bases read in frame from the first base.